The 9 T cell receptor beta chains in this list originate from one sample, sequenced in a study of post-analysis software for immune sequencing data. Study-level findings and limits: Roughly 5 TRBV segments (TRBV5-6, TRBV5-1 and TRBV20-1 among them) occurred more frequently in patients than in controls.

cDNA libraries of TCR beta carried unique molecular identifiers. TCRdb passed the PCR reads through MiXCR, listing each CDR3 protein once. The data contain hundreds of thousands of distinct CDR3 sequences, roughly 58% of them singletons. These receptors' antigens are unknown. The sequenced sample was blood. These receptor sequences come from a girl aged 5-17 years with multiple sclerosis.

The CDR3 bases are TGTGCCAGCAGGCGACCAGGGGGCGTCTATGGCTACACCTTC. This codes for CASRRPGGVYGYTF. The chain joins TRBV12-3 or TRBV12-4 to TRBJ1-2; 8 bases are shared with TRBD1. The CDR3 spans 14 residues. J gave up 4 bases and V 6 bases, and 7 bases lay outside the gene matches.

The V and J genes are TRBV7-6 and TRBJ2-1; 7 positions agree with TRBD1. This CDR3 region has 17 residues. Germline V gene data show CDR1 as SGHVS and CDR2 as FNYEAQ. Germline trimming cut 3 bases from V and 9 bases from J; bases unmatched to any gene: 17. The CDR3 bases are TGTGCCAGCAGCTTTAGGAGAAAGGGGGCCTCCCCCCCTGAGCAGTTCTTC. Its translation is CASSFRRKGASPPEQFF. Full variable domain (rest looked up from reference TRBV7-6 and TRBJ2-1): GAGVSQSPRYKVTKRGQDVALRCDPISGHVSLYWYRQALGQGPEFLTYFNYEAQQDKSGLPNDRFSAERPEGSISTLTIQRTEQRDSAMYRCASSFRRKGASPPEQFFGPGTRLTVL.

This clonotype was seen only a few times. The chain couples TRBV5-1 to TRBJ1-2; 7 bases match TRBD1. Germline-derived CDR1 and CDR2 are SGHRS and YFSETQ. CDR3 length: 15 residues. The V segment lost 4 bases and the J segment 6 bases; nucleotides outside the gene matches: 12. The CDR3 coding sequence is TGCGCCAGCAGCCCAAACTCACCGGGGACAGATGGCTACACCTTC. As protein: CASSPNSPGTDGYTF.

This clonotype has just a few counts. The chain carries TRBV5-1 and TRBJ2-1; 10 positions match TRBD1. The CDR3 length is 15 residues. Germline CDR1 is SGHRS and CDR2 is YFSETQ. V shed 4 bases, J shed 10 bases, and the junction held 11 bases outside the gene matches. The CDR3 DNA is TGCGCCAGCAGCGCGTCCGGGACAGGGGACGGGGAGCAGTTCTTC. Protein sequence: CASSASGTGDGEQFF.

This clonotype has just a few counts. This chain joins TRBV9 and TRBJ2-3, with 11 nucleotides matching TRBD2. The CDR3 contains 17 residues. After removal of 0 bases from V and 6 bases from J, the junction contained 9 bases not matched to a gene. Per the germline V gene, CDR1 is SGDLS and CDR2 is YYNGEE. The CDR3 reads CASSVALLAGGRDTQYF. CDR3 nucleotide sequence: TGTGCCAGCAGCGTAGCTCTCCTAGCGGGGGGCAGGGATACGCAGTATTTT. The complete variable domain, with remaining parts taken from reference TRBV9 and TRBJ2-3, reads DSGVTQTPKHLITATGQRVTLRCSPRSGDLSVYWYQQSLDQGLQFLIQYYNGEERAKGNILERFSAQQFPDLHSELNLSSLELGDSALYFCASSVALLAGGRDTQYFGPGTRLTVL.

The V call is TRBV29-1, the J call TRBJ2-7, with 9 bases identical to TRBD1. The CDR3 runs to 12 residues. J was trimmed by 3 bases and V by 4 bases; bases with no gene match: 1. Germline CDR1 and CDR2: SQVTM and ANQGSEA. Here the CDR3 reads CSVVDRGYEQYF. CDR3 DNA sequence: TGCAGCGTTGTGGACAGGGGCTACGAGCAGTACTTC.

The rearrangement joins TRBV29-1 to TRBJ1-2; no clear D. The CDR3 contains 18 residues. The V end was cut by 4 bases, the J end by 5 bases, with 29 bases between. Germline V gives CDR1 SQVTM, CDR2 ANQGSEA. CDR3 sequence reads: CSVGVNLKPGHQEYGYTF. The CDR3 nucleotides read TGCAGCGTTGGAGTAAATCTGAAACCGGGCCACCAGGAGTATGGCTACACCTTC. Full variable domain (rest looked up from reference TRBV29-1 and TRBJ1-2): SAVISQKPSRDICQRGTSLTIQCQVDSQVTMMFWYRQQPGQSLTLIATANQGSEATYESGFVIDKFPISRPNLTFSTLTVSNMSPEDSSIYLCSVGVNLKPGHQEYGYTFGSGTRLTVV.

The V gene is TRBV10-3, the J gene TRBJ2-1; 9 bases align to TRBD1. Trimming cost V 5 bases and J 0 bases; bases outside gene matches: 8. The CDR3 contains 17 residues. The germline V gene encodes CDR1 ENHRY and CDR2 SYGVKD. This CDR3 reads CAISRKGQGSSYNEQFF. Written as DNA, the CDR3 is TGTGCCATCAGTCGGAAGGGACAGGGCAGCTCCTACAATGAGCAGTTCTTC.

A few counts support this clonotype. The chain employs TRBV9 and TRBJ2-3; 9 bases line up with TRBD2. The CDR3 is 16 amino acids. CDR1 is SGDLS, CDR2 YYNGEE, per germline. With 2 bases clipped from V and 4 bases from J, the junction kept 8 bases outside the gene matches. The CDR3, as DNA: TGTGCCAGCAGCGTCTCGGCGGGGGGGATAGCAGATACGCAGTATTTT. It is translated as CASSVSAGGIADTQYF.